What follows describes a single T cell receptor beta chain. Its binding antigen is unknown. No much larger clonotype is one base removed from it; base qualities were not supplied. The donors were healthy, HIV-negative adults who had no recently reported acute infections or vaccinations. All donors were Caucasian adults living in Nashville, Tennessee, USA. CD4+ T cells were enriched by magnetic negative selection; naive cells were then positively selected on CD45RA, and the negative fraction formed the memory subset. Blood was obtained by leukapheresis, after which PBMCs were separated by Ficoll-Histopaque density gradient centrifugation and cryopreserved in liquid nitrogen vapor phase. Purity and quantity of every magnetically sorted T cell population were checked by analytical flow cytometry. Each sorted fraction had its genomic DNA isolated and then quantified by UV absorbance on a Nanodrop 2000c.

In the germline V gene (reference sequence), CDR1 corresponds to LNHDA and CDR2 to SQIVND. The V and J ends are trimmed by 4 bases and 3 bases, leaving 10 bases between them. The CDR3 starts with the cysteine, ends with the phenylalanine, and has 14 residues. Only the CDR3 DNA stays, 42 bases, in frame from base 1. The data derive from a study of shared clonotypes between healthy human individuals (dated by TCRdb to the early 2020s). A note on the overall study: A couple of women and a few men aged 18 to 49 years were included in the cohort. Per donor, three plates each were used for CD4 naive and CD4 memory, two for CD8 naive, and one for CD8 memory. Blood TCR repertoires of a handful of healthy adults were deeply sequenced to estimate repertoire size and the extent of clonotype sharing between individuals. Different laboratories and diverse techniques were used to prepare libraries and sequence TCR repertoires, to increase sequencing depth and limit assay-specific biases. Leukapheresis yielded between about 0.85 and 10 billion PBMCs per donor. Study-wide conclusions, independent of this receptor: Incomplete sequencing was indicated by rarefaction of sorted-subset datasets, despite the large sequencing depth. Compared with non-shared clonotypes, the clonotypes found in all four sorted-subset donors had higher generation probabilities. Roughly 5% of naive CD4, 3.5% of naive CD8, roughly 2.4% of memory CD4, and 0.4% of memory CD8 clonotypes were shared across a few donors. Based on pairwise subsampling, the degree of clonotype sharing among donors was expected to be affected by sequencing depth. The genetic and exposure-history diversity represented was limited by the small number of donors. Naive subsets generally had larger estimated clonotype richness than memory subsets did. Only blood was sampled, and tissue TCR repertoires likely differ from those in blood.

TCR CDR3 regions were amplified from genomic DNA by multiplex PCR using the deep immunoSEQ assay. For each cell subset, the extracted genomic DNA was distributed evenly across all wells of several immunoSEQ 96-well plates, and each plate served as one replicate. For sorted subsets, about 200 ng genomic DNA, equal to 25,000 to 35,000 T cell genomes, was loaded into each replicate PCR. Purified libraries were measured with a Qubit 3.0 fluorometer, size-checked on a Bioanalyzer 2100, and measured again with the KAPA Library Quantification kit. Every immunoSEQ 96-well plate was sequenced on a separate single-read 150-cycle Illumina NextSeq 550 flow cell. The source study handled its data this way. Because the immunoSEQ output included only junctional sequences and no quality scores, the filtering could not be the same as the filtering used for full-length reads. Sequences were annotated with PyIR, a Python wrapper for IgBLAST v1.9, and V/J genes and CDR3 were assigned using IMGT germline references. Reads with weak V/J assignments (E-value above 1e-6), missing CDR3, stop codons, out-of-frame junctions, or ambiguous translated residues were removed. A V3J clonotype was defined by an identical inferred V gene, J gene, and CDR3 amino acid sequence. To compute the percentage overlap between repertoires, the number of shared unique clonotypes was divided by the size of the smaller repertoire. Repertoire richness was assessed with RTK rarefaction, the Chao1 estimator, and Recon v2.1 estimates of unobserved clonotypes. Generation probabilities for all TCRbeta clonotypes obtained by the gDNA method from a handful of donors were computed using OLGA. TCRdb retrieved this table from immuneACCESS and kept in-frame rearrangements only. Not all clones are present; in checked studies, unresolved V genes account for under half, and no reason is known for the remainder. The V and J calls and the clone size are those of that table, but D and trimming were determined from the DNA. The sample contains 2,500,000 or so clones, more than 85% of them found a single time. The ten biggest clones cover approximately 0.35% of the sample.

The sample consisted of naive CD4+ T cells from PBMCs. According to the study, the label for this sample's cell subset or site signals: CD45RA+ positively selected. The origin of this receptor is a man younger than 30 in good health. Some clones in this sample may be carry-over from other donors' samples. The chain is encoded by TRBV19 joined to TRBJ1-3; TRBD1 is possibly the D segment (6 matching bases). The DNA reads TGTGCCAGTAGTAAAGGACAGATTGGAAACACCATATATTTT. Its product reads: CASSKGQIGNTIYF.